These 11 T cell receptor beta chains came from one sample sequenced in a study of blood T cell repertoires in COVID-19. The data were produced by immunoSEQ multiplex PCR, yet TCRdb's version contains in-frame clones alone and is incomplete. The sample records roughly 160,000 clones, 80% to 85% being singletons. Sequencing input: PBMCs or T cells enriched from blood (not recorded which). Receptors were obtained from an older woman who had recovered from COVID-19.

V is TRBV2 and J is TRBJ2-7; D remains ambiguous. The CDR3 sequence is 15 residues long. The germline gives CDR1 SNHLY, CDR2 FYNNEI. V was cut by 1 base and J by 1 base, with 11 bases left in between. CDR3 sequence (DNA): TGTGCCAGCAGTGAAGGCCCCTTAGCATCCTACGAGCAGTACTTC. As protein: CASSEGPLASYEQYF.

V gene TRBV25-1 combines with J gene TRBJ1-3; 7 positions agree with TRBD1. Germline V gene data show CDR1 as MGHDK and CDR2 as SYGVNS. The CDR3 is made up of 15 amino acids. V shed 8 bases and J 2 bases; nucleotides not matched to a gene: 9. The CDR3 nucleotides read TGTGCCAGCGGCCGACAGGGTACAGCTGGAAACACCATATATTTT. Amino acid sequence: CASGRQGTAGNTIYF.

The chain uses TRBV6-1 and TRBJ1-2; D perhaps matches TRBD1 (6 bases). V was cut by 1 base and J by 2 bases, with 11 bases left in between. The CDR3 extends over 15 amino acids. The germline CDR1 and CDR2 sequences are MNHNS and SASEGT. In DNA, the CDR3 is TGTGCCAGCAGTGAAGGTCGGCAGGGGAACTATGGCTACACCTTC. Protein: CASSEGRQGNYGYTF.

The DNA for the CDR3 is TGCGCCAGCAGCGAGGGAGGGGGTACCGATACGCAGTATTTT. Protein: CASSEGGGTDTQYF. J is TRBJ2-3 and V is TRBV5-1; D might be TRBD2 (7 bases). V shed 4 bases and J shed 6 bases, with 15 bases lying between them. CDR1 is SGHRS, CDR2 YFSETQ, per germline. CDR3 length equals 14 residues.

The sample holds a few counts of this clone. This chain uses TRBV11-3 with TRBJ2-1; D is perhaps TRBD1 (6 bases). Germline V gives CDR1 SGHNT, CDR2 YENEEA. V lost 1 base, J lost 2 bases, and 9 bases lay in between. This CDR3 region has 15 residues. Here the CDR3 reads CASSLGGGAYNEQFF. The CDR3 coding sequence is TGTGCCAGCAGCTTAGGAGGGGGAGCCTACAATGAGCAGTTCTTC. Full variable domain (rest looked up from reference TRBV11-3 and TRBJ2-1): EAGVVQSPRYKIIEKKQPVAFWCNPISGHNTLYWYLQNLGQGPELLIRYENEEAVDDSQLPKDRFSAERLKGVDSTLKIQPAELGDSAVYLCASSLGGGAYNEQFFGPGTRLTVL.

This chain uses TRBV28 with TRBJ1-2; D is perhaps TRBD1 (5 bases). This CDR3 spans 10 amino acids. V was clipped by 9 bases and J by 8 bases, with 10 bases between them. CDR1 is MDHEN, CDR2 SYDVKM, per germline. The CDR3 protein is CASWRGGYTF. The CDR3 bases are TGTGCCAGTTGGAGGGGCGGCTACACCTTC.

This clone was seen at least ten times. The chain links TRBV18 to TRBJ2-3; no clear D gene. CDR3 size: 18 residues. Germline CDR1 and CDR2: KGHSH and LQKENI. The germline V and J ends were trimmed by 3 bases and 2 bases, with 21 bases remaining between them. CDR3 DNA sequence: TGTGCCAGCTCACCCACCACTATCCCCCGAATGGTCACAGATACGCAGTATTTT. This sequence encodes CASSPTTIPRMVTDTQYF.

The chain carries TRBV19 and TRBJ1-4, with D maybe TRBD1 (5 bases). The V gene's germline CDR1 is LNHDA and CDR2 SQIVND (reference sequence). The CDR3 spans 14 residues. V shed 3 bases and J shed 4 bases, with 9 bases lying between them. The CDR3 region is CASSIGGGNEKLFF. CDR3 bases: TGTGCCAGTAGTATCGGGGGAGGTAATGAAAAACTGTTTTTT.

This chain joins TRBV6-5 and TRBJ2-2; 7 bases fit TRBD1. CDR1 and CDR2 from the germline V gene are MNHEY and SVGAGI. CDR3 size: 15 residues. Trimming cost V 5 bases and J 5 bases; bases outside gene matches: 8. CDR3 in DNA: TGTGCCAGCAGTCCTCGACAGGGCGTGACCGGGGAGCTGTTTTTT. As protein: CASSPRQGVTGELFF.

The chain has TRBV7-9 and TRBJ2-1; the match to TRBD2 covers 9 bases. The J segment lost 7 bases and the V segment lost 3 bases, leaving 10 bases of the junction unmatched. The CDR3 runs 16 residues. Germline CDR1 and CDR2: SEHNR and FQNEAQ (reference sequence). CDR3 sequence (DNA): TGTGCCAGCAGCTTCAATCCGGGACTAGCCGGTAATGAGCAGTTCTTC. This codes for CASSFNPGLAGNEQFF. Full variable domain (rest looked up from reference TRBV7-9 and TRBJ2-1): DTGVSQNPRHKITKRGQNVTFRCDPISEHNRLYWYRQTLGQGPEFLTYFQNEAQLEKSRLLSDRFSAERPKGSFSTLEIQRTEQGDSAMYLCASSFNPGLAGNEQFFGPGTRLTVL.

The chain employs TRBV20-1 and TRBJ2-3; 9 positions match TRBD2. CDR1 is DFQATT, CDR2 SNEGSKA, per germline (reference sequence). The CDR3 sequence is 17 residues long. V lost 3 bases and J lost 1; bases outside the gene matches: 11. CDR3 coding DNA: TGCAGTGCTAGTGACCCGGTAGCGGGGGTTCGCACAGATACGCAGTATTTT. Translated, it gives CSASDPVAGVRTDTQYF.